The 15 T cell receptor beta chains presented below share a single source sample, sequenced in a study of cytomegalovirus exposure and HLA in healthy donors. The PCR contained 60 Vbeta and 13 Jbeta primers. Profiling relied on immunoSEQ multiplex PCR, and the TCRdb table lists in-frame clones only, not all of them. The data hold roughly 140,000 clones, with around 9.6% observed a single time. Sequencing was done on a sample of PBMCs. Receptors originate from a male donor in good health and CMV-seronegative.

This chain links TRBV25-1 with TRBJ1-1; TRBD1 is a possible D gene (5 bases). V was cut by 2 bases and J by 5 bases, with 15 bases left in between. The CDR3 extends over 15 amino acids. In germline, CDR1 is MGHDK, CDR2 SYGVNS. CDR3 amino acids: CASSEGGTQYTEAFF. In DNA form, the CDR3 reads TGTGCCAGCAGTGAAGGGGGGACTCAGTATACTGAAGCTTTCTTT.

There are a few counts of this clone. The rearrangement links TRBV4-1 to TRBJ1-5, with a weak D call TRBD1 (6 bases). The CDR3 sequence is 16 residues long. The germline CDR1 and CDR2 sequences are MGHRA and YSYEKL. Trimming left V 0 bases short and J 7 bases short, with 16 bases between. The CDR3 loop reads CASSQDSGQGRQPQHF. The CDR3 DNA is TGCGCCAGCAGCCAAGACAGTGGGCAGGGGCGACAGCCCCAGCATTTT.

The V call is TRBV5-1, the J call TRBJ2-3, with 7 bases identical to TRBD2. The length of the CDR3 is 18 residues. Germline V gives CDR1 SGHRS, CDR2 YFSETQ. J gave up 1 base and V 1 base, and 12 bases lay outside the gene matches. CDR3 protein: CASSLRAGAYLGTDTQYF. CDR3 nucleotide sequence: TGCGCCAGCAGCTTGAGGGCGGGAGCTTATCTCGGCACAGATACGCAGTATTTT.

The chain combines TRBV11-2 with TRBJ1-1; no definite D call. The CDR3 loop spans 15 amino acids. Germline CDR1 reads SGHAT; CDR2 reads FQNNGV. V dropped 1 base and J dropped 0 bases, with 9 bases sitting between them. CDR3 sequence: CASSLVGAMNTEAFF. The CDR3 DNA is TGTGCCAGCAGCTTAGTTGGAGCTATGAACACTGAAGCTTTCTTT.

The chain recombines TRBV15 with TRBJ1-5, with TRBD1 matching 11 bases. The germline gives CDR1 LNHNV, CDR2 YYDKDF (reference sequence). V lost 5 bases and J lost 7; bases outside the gene matches: 10. The CDR3 has 16 residues. CDR3 nucleotide sequence: TGTGCCACCAGCTCTGGGGACAGGGGGTTAAAACAGCCCCAGCATTTT. It yields the protein CATSSGDRGLKQPQHF.

This clone was detected only a few times. This chain joins TRBV2 and TRBJ2-7, with 8 bases lining up with TRBD1. Germline CDR1 and CDR2: SNHLY and FYNNEI. This CDR3 has 15 residues. J lost 6 bases, V lost 1 base, and 8 bases had no gene match. The CDR3: CASSEGQGKLGEQYF. The CDR3 nucleotides read TGTGCCAGCAGTGAAGGACAGGGGAAATTGGGCGAGCAGTACTTC.

V gene TRBV7-2 combines with J gene TRBJ1-3; D is unclear. Germline V gene sequence: CDR1 SGHTA, CDR2 FQGNSA. Between the trimmed V and J ends, which lost 5 bases and 0 bases, there was a span of 14 bases. CDR3 length: 16 residues. The CDR3 sequence is CASSDQPRSSGNTIYF. CDR3 in DNA: TGTGCCAGCAGCGATCAACCCCGGAGCTCTGGAAACACCATATATTTT.

The chain joins TRBV4-3 to TRBJ2-7; TRBD1 agrees at 7 bases. J was trimmed by 3 bases and V by 2 bases; bases with no gene match: 4. The CDR3 length is 14 residues. The germline CDR1 and CDR2 sequences are LGHNA and YSLEER. In DNA, the CDR3 is TGCGCCAGCAGCCAAACTCCAGGGGGCTACGAGCAGTACTTC. This translates into CASSQTPGGYEQYF.

This clone was observed a handful of times. This chain uses TRBV7-4 with TRBJ1-5, with 7 bases aligning to TRBD1. V trimming: 5 bases; J trimming: 3 bases; junction bases outside the gene matches: 4. The CDR3 totals 14 residues. Per germline, CDR1 SGHVT and CDR2 SQSDAQ. The CDR3 region has the DNA TGTGCCAGCAGCCCGGACAGGAACAATCAGCCCCAGCATTTT. It yields the protein CASSPDRNNQPQHF.

This clone was seen only a few times. The rearrangement links TRBV4-3 to TRBJ1-4; D gene unclear. Germline CDR1 LGHNA, CDR2 YSLEER. Trimming shortened V by 1 base and J by 2 bases, and 14 bases separated the two germline ends. The CDR3 contains 17 residues. CDR3 DNA: TGCGCCAGCAGCCAAGCCGTGGGGTCGGGGACTAATGAAAAACTGTTTTTT. Protein sequence: CASSQAVGSGTNEKLFF.

The V call is TRBV19, the J call TRBJ2-1; 7 positions agree with TRBD1. Germline CDR1 and CDR2: LNHDA and SQIVND (reference sequence). The CDR3 is 13 amino acids. The V and J ends lost 8 bases and 6 bases, in that order; junction bases with no gene match: 7. The CDR3 DNA follows: TGTGCCAGTTATGAAGGGGGCATCAATGAGCAGTTCTTC. It encodes CASYEGGINEQFF.

Here the CDR3 reads CASSQDGATGNTDTQYF. CDR3 DNA sequence: TGCGCCAGCAGCCAAGATGGCGCGACGGGGAACACAGATACGCAGTATTTT. This sequence joins TRBV4-1 and TRBJ2-3; D might be TRBD2 (5 bases). CDR3 length: 17 residues. The germline gives CDR1 MGHRA, CDR2 YSYEKL. Trimming left V 0 bases short and J 2 bases short, with 15 bases between.

This clone was recorded a few times. The chain is built from TRBV4-1 and TRBJ2-7, with TRBD1 matching over 9 bases. The CDR3 contains 14 residues. CDR1 and CDR2 (germline): MGHRA, YSYEKL. After removal of 1 base from V and 6 bases from J, the junction contained 4 bases not matched to a gene. The CDR3 is CASSQVGQGLEQYF. The DNA for the CDR3 is TGCGCCAGCAGCCAAGTGGGACAGGGTCTCGAGCAGTACTTC.

J is TRBJ1-1 and V is TRBV28; tentatively, D is TRBD1 (6 bases). The CDR3 runs to 15 residues. CDR1 is MDHEN, CDR2 SYDVKM, per germline. Trimming removed 6 bases at V and 4 bases at J, with 18 bases between. The CDR3 loop reads CASSLPGTTGTEAFF. DNA of the CDR3: TGTGCCAGCAGCCTTCCCGGGACAACGGGCACTGAAGCTTTCTTT.

The V gene is TRBV4-3, the J gene TRBJ2-1; the match to TRBD2 covers 10 bases. CDR1 and CDR2 from the germline V gene are LGHNA and YSLEER. The ends lost 0 bases at V and 6 bases at J; junction bases unmatched: 8. This CDR3 has 17 residues. As DNA, the CDR3 is TGCGCCAGCAGCCAAGATAGGCTAGCGGGAGCGATCAATGAGCAGTTCTTC. Its translation is CASSQDRLAGAINEQFF.